What follows are 10 T cell receptor beta chains derived from one specimen sequenced in a study of Siglec-9 on CD8 T cells in melanoma. Clones were sequenced by immunoSEQ multiplex PCR, and TCRdb holds only the in-frame ones, with some missing. The sample lists more than 30,000 clones; roughly 80% were seen once. Material for sequencing was Siglec-9- CD8+ T cells sorted from blood. The receptors stem from a human donor in good health.

The rearrangement links TRBV27 to TRBJ2-1, with 9 bases matching TRBD2. J gave up 5 bases and V 2 bases, and 4 bases lay outside the gene matches. This CDR3 spans 15 amino acids. Germline values: CDR1 MNHEY, CDR2 SMNVEV (reference sequence). In DNA, the CDR3 is TGTGCCAGCAGTTTACTAGCGGGGACTAACAATGAGCAGTTCTTC. Protein sequence: CASSLLAGTNNEQFF.

The chain employs TRBV13 and TRBJ1-3; D might be TRBD1 (6 bases). Trimming left V 1 base short and J 0 bases short, with 10 bases between. CDR1 and CDR2 (germline): PRHDT, FYEKMQ (reference sequence). This CDR3 contains 16 residues. Written as DNA, the CDR3 is TGTGCCAGCAGCTTAGTACGGGACAACTCTGGAAACACCATATATTTT. Residues: CASSLVRDNSGNTIYF.

This clone appeared a few times. The rearrangement joins TRBV30 to TRBJ1-1; D gene uncertain. Germline V gene lookup returns CDR1 GTSNPN and CDR2 SVGIG (reference sequence). V lost 0 bases to trimming and J lost 1 base, with 6 bases between them. The CDR3 extends over 13 amino acids. CDR3 sequence reads: CAWSVLPNTEAFF. The CDR3 coding sequence is TGTGCCTGGAGTGTACTCCCGAACACTGAAGCTTTCTTT.

This clone was found a few times. V and J are TRBV7-3 and TRBJ2-5, with D hard to call. Germline V gene lookup returns CDR1 SGHTA and CDR2 FQGTGA. Deletions cut 1 base from V and 5 bases from J, with 8 bases between. CDR3 length: 13 amino acids. For the CDR3, the DNA is TGTGCCAGCAGCTTAATGGGCCGGGAGACCCAGTACTTC. Protein: CASSLMGRETQYF.

V and J are TRBV27 and TRBJ2-7, with TRBD1 matching over 9 bases. The CDR3 is 14 residues long. The ends lost 7 bases at V and 5 bases at J; junction bases unmatched: 9. Germline V gene data show CDR1 as MNHEY and CDR2 as SMNVEV (reference sequence). CDR3 amino acids: CASTSGQGLDEQYF. CDR3 in DNA: TGTGCCAGCACCTCGGGACAGGGTCTCGACGAGCAGTACTTC.

The gene calls are TRBV2 and TRBJ2-7, with 7 bases lining up with TRBD2. The CDR3 is 16 residues long. Germline values: CDR1 SNHLY, CDR2 FYNNEI. V lost 4 bases to trimming and J lost 3 bases; unmatched junction nucleotides: 12. The CDR3 DNA follows: TGTGCCAGCAGTGCGGCTAGCGGATTGAAGGGCTACGAGCAGTACTTC. Translation: CASSAASGLKGYEQYF.

V gene TRBV10-3 combines with J gene TRBJ1-6, with D possibly being TRBD1 (5 bases). The CDR3 has 13 residues. Germline CDR1 ENHRY, CDR2 SYGVKD. Trimming cost V 10 bases and J 3 bases, with 10 bases left between them. The CDR3 is CATTGDYNSPLHF. The CDR3 region has the DNA TGTGCCACCACAGGCGACTATAATTCACCCCTCCACTTT.

V is TRBV6-4 and J is TRBJ2-3; TRBD2 matches at 7 bases. Germline V gene lookup returns CDR1 MRHNA and CDR2 SNTAGT. The CDR3 is 15 residues long. J was trimmed by 4 bases and V by 2 bases; bases with no gene match: 6. The CDR3 loop is CASSDLAGRADTQYF. The CDR3 DNA is TGTGCCAGCAGTGACCTCGCGGGGAGGGCAGATACGCAGTATTTT.

The chain recombines TRBV7-9 with TRBJ2-2, with TRBD1 matching over 8 bases. The length of the CDR3 is 16 residues. Germline V gene data show CDR1 as SEHNR and CDR2 as FQNEAQ (reference sequence). J lost 3 bases, V lost 5 bases, and 8 bases had no gene match. The DNA for the CDR3 is TGTGCCAGCAGCCCTTTAGGGACAGGTGACACCGGGGAGCTGTTTTTT. It specifies CASSPLGTGDTGELFF.

The chain couples TRBV4-2 to TRBJ2-1, with 9 positions matching TRBD2. V shed 0 bases, J shed 7 bases, and the junction held 7 bases outside the gene matches. There are 16 residues in the CDR3. Germline CDR1 reads LGHNA; CDR2 reads YNFKEQ. DNA for the CDR3: TGTGCCAGCAGCCAAGAAAGTCTAGCGGGGTGGAATGAGCAGTTCTTC. This encodes CASSQESLAGWNEQFF.